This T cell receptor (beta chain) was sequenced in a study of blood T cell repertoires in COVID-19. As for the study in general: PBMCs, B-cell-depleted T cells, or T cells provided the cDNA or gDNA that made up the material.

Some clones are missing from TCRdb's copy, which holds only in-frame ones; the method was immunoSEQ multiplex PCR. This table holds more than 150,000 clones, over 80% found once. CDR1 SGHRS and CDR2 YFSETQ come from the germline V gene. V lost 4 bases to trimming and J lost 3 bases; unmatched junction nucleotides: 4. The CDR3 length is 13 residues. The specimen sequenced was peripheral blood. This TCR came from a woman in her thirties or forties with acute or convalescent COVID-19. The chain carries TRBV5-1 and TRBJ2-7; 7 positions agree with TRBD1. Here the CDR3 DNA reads TGCGCCAGCAGCCTCTCAGGGGGCTACGAGCAGTACTTC. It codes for CASSLSGGYEQYF.